This is a list of T cell receptor beta chains from one sample in a study of CD8 T cells in ankylosing spondylitis. In TCRdb, the 5' RACE reads were re-called with MiXCR into one record per CDR3 protein. The sample shows more than 300,000 distinct CDR3 sequences, 8% of them seen only once. Sample: blood, either unsorted or a sorted T cell fraction (not recorded which). The receptors stem from a male donor with ankylosing spondylitis. Each CDR3 is given with its conserved first and last residue. The size entry is marked missing in some rows and otherwise reads once, few, many or a size class.

length,size,V,CDR3
16,NA,TRBV24-1,CATSGRQGAVTDTQYF
16,few,TRBV15,CATSPGSGRGADTQYF
15,many,TRBV12-5,CASGLVRRGRTEAFF
15,once,TRBV6-1,CASSRAGRADYEQYF
13,NA,TRBV27,CASSPAGGWVLTF
12,many,TRBV28,CASTFLRGEQFF
16,NA,TRBV12-3/TRBV12-4,CASSPPLAGARETQYF
14,few,TRBV20-1,CSASAGGPYNEQFF
15,many,TRBV7-9,CASSVTSGPTDTQYF
15,many,TRBV6-5,CASSTWDNLNTEAFF
15,many,TRBV6-1,CASRNAQGISYEQYF
17,many,TRBV27,CASSPVRQSPRETEAFF
19,NA,TRBV2,CASGKHGTSGLLSTDTQYF
13,once,TRBV20-1,CSAVRPGQETQYF
14,NA,TRBV15,CATSTGSDPNEQFF
12,many,TRBV29-1,CSVAGLNYEQYF
14,many,TRBV18,CASSPSGGNQPQHF
12,many,TRBV12-3/TRBV12-4,CASSEGGSPLHF
17,many,TRBV24-1,CATSDYDSVGGNQPQHF
12,NA,TRBV5-1,CASSFPGDEQFF
15,many,TRBV5-6,CASSLGRGIFETQYF
11,few,TRBV7-9,CASSSQIEQYF
15,NA,TRBV12-3/TRBV12-4,CASSFLRDRATEAFF
13,few,TRBV29-1,CSVAISGSYEQYF
16,many,TRBV7-8,CASSLLGLRGGDEQFF
16,NA,TRBV6-2/TRBV6-3,CASSYTPGQGYNEQFF
15,NA,TRBV3-1,CASTLTSGRGETQYF
15,few,TRBV7-2,CASSSVASGNNEQFF
13,many,TRBV9,CASSSVAGLEQFF
12,few,TRBV30,CAWNRGAGEQYF
15,few,TRBV5-1,CASSLGSSGRSEQFF
16,many,TRBV6-1,CASSPQFRGGGYEQYF
15,few,TRBV21-1,CAIETPGLAKNIQYF
14,few,TRBV7-2,CASSPTRITGELFF
14,large,TRBV19,CASSGRAFYNEQFF
13,few,TRBV30,CAWEGTQNTEAFF
15,many,TRBV27,CASSATSLGTGELFF
13,few,TRBV24-1,CATSDSDSTEAFF
14,few,TRBV11-1,CASSRRDGTYEQYF
13,few,TRBV19,CASTGTSGNEQFF
15,NA,TRBV20-1,CSAPDPSGRHNEQFF
17,NA,TRBV20-1,CSARDFPGSGDNSPLHF
15,few,TRBV7-9,CASSITGSGANVLTF
13,NA,TRBV12-3/TRBV12-4,CASRRTRAYEQYF
14,few,TRBV20-1,CSAGKMGYTGELFF